A selection of T cell receptor beta chains follows, all from one sample in a study of blood T cell repertoires in COVID-19. Profiled with immunoSEQ multiplex PCR; TCRdb holds only in-frame clones, not every one. This repertoire shows about 83,000 clones, about 88% found once; its top ten account for roughly 8%. The sequenced sample consisted of peripheral blood. The origin of the receptors is a man of 80 years or more with active or convalescent COVID-19. CDR3s include the opening cysteine and the closing phenylalanine or tryptophan. A D gene is named only where the DNA matches it firmly. Some rows have no size entry. The others give once, few or many, or a class for an expanded clone.

>15|NA|NA|TRBV13|TRBJ1-3
CASSFGTPSGNTIYF
>14|NA|NA|TRBV5-1|TRBJ2-1
CASSLRASPNEQFF
>15|NA|NA|TRBV5-1|TRBJ2-2
CASSLRNSNTGELFF
>15|TRBD2|NA|TRBV5-1|TRBJ2-1
CASSPTSGAQNEQFF
>16|NA|NA|TRBV6-6|TRBJ1-2
CASRSINRDYGQGYTF
>14|TRBD2|NA|TRBV5-6|TRBJ2-3
CASSPVGGTDTQYF
>16|NA|NA|TRBV9|TRBJ1-1
CASSGGWRGADTEAFF
>15|NA|NA|TRBV30|TRBJ2-5
CAWSVLGGDGETQYF
>16|NA|NA|TRBV2|TRBJ1-4
CASSESGDSTNEKLFF
>14|TRBD1|once|TRBV18|TRBJ2-2
CASSAPDRRGELFF
>15|NA|NA|TRBV5-1|TRBJ2-5
CASSVSPGPQETQYF
>13|NA|NA|TRBV11-3|TRBJ2-1
CASSLVRGSEQFF
>15|NA|NA|TRBV4-1|TRBJ1-2
CASSQDPGGNYGYTF
>12|NA|NA|TRBV9|TRBJ1-1
CASTRMNTEAFF
>18|TRBD1|NA|TRBV5-4|TRBJ1-5
CASSFRTGRGFRNQPQHF
>13|NA|NA|TRBV6-5|TRBJ1-2
CASRTRWAHGYTF
>16|NA|NA|TRBV19|TRBJ2-3
CASRPRLGSGTDTQYF
>15|NA|NA|TRBV12-5|TRBJ2-3
CASGPITGKGGTQYF
>15|NA|few|TRBV3-1/TRBV3-2|TRBJ2-3
CASSQGLVSTDTQYF
>16|NA|NA|TRBV11-3|TRBJ2-1
CASSFSQWGPYNEQFF
>15|TRBD2|NA|TRBV6-2/TRBV6-3|TRBJ2-1
CASSPSGTSYNEQFF
>15|TRBD1|NA|TRBV7-8|TRBJ2-3
CASSQDRRSTDTQYF
>14|NA|NA|TRBV5-1|TRBJ2-1
CASSLPRLGNEQFF
>16|NA|NA|TRBV7-2|TRBJ1-4
CASSLDGTATNEKLFF
>12|NA|NA|TRBV28|TRBJ1-1
CASSVSTAEAFF
>16|NA|NA|TRBV5-1|TRBJ1-4
CASSLDGTPGGEKLFF
>13|NA|NA|TRBV29-1|TRBJ1-2
CSGYRGVFYGYTF
>17|TRBD1|NA|TRBV6-4|TRBJ2-1
CASSDSYRDRGYNEQFF
>16|NA|NA|TRBV11-3|TRBJ1-6
CASSFQGSSYNSPLHF
>15|TRBD2|once|TRBV5-4|TRBJ2-1
CASSSIGGEYNEQFF